This T cell receptor (beta chain) comes out of a study of shared clonotypes between healthy human individuals. Selected positively for CCR7 and CD45RO-negative, naive CD8 cells excluded terminally differentiated effector memory CD45RA+ cells. Produced via immunoSEQ multiplex PCR; TCRdb's table is partial and in-frame only. The sample holds more than 2 million clones, 93% seen once. The germline CDR1 and CDR2 sequences are MRHNA and SNTAGT. The CDR3 contains 16 residues. V shed 4 bases and J shed 1 base, with 17 bases lying between them. Sequences were obtained from naive CD8+ T cells from PBMCs. This TCR derives from a man aged 18 to 30 in good health. Some clones in this sample may be carry-over from other donors' samples. The chain links TRBV6-4 to TRBJ2-7; D assignment may be TRBD1 or TRBD2 (5 bases each). The CDR3 spells CASSAWTPKGSYEQYF. The CDR3 DNA sequence: TGTGCCAGCAGTGCCTGGACTCCCAAGGGGTCCTACGAGCAGTACTTC.